The present entry profiles one TCR beta chain with its context. Trimming removed 9 bases from V and 4 bases from J, with 12 bases in between. This CDR3 is built from 12 residues. The germline V gene has CDR1 SEHNR and CDR2 FQNEAQ (reference sequence). Produced via immunoSEQ multiplex PCR; TCRdb's table is partial and in-frame only. The sample records some 150,000 clones, 70% to 90% being singletons. The data are from a study of blood T cell repertoires in COVID-19. Study at large: Material from acute and convalescent COVID-19 was sourced from the United States, Italy and Spain.

This TCR was recovered from a human donor in a cohort sampled during active COVID-19. The gene calls are TRBV7-9 and TRBJ1-1, with D possibly being TRBD1 (5 bases). Sequenced sample: peripheral blood. The CDR3 DNA reads as TGTGCCAGTCGACAGTGGTCCACTGAAGCTTTCTTT. This encodes CASRQWSTEAFF.